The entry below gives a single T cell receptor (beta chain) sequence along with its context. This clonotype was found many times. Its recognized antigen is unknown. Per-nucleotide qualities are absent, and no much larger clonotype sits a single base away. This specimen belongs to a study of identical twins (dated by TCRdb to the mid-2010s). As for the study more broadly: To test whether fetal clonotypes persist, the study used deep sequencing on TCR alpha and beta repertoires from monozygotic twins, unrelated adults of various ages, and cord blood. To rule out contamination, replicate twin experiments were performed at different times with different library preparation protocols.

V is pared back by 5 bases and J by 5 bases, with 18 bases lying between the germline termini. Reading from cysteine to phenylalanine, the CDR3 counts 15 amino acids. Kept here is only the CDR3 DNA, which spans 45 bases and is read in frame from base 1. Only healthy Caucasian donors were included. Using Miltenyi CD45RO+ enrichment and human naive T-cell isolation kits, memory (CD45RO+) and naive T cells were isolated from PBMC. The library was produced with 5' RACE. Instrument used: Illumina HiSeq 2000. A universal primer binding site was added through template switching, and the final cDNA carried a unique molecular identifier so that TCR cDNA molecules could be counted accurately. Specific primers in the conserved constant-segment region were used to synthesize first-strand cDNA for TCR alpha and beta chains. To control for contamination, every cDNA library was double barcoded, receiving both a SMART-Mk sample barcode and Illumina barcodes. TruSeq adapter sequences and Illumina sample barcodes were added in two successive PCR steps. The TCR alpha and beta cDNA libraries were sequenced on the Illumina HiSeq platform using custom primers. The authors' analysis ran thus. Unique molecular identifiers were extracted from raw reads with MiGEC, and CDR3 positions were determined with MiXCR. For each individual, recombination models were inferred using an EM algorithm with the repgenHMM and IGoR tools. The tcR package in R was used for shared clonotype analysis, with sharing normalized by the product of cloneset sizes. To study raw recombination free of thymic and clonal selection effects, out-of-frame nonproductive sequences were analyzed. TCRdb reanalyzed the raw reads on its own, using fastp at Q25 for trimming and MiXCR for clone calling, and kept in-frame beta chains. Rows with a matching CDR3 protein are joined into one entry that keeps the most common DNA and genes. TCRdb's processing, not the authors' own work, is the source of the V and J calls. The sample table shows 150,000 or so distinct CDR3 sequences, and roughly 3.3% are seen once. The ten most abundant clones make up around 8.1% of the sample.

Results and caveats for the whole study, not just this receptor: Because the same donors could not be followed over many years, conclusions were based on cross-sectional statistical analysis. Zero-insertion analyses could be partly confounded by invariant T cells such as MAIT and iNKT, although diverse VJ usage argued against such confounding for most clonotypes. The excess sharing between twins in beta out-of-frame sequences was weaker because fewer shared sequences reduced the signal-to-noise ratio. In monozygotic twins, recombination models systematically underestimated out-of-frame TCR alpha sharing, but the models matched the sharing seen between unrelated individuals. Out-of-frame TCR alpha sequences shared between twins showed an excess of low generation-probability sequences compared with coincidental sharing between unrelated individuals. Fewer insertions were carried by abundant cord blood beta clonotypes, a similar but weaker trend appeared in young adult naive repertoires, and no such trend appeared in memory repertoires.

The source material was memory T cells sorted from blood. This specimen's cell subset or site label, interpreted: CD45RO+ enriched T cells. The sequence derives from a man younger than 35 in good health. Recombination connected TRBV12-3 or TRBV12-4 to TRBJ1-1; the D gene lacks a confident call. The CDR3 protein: CASSPYEVGWTEAFF. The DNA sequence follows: TGTGCCAGCAGTCCCTATGAAGTTGGGTGGACTGAAGCTTTCTTT.